Below, 8 T cell receptor beta chains from the same sample are listed, as sequenced in a study of graft-versus-host responses after intestinal transplantation. Their antigen targets remain unknown. The assay was immunoSEQ multiplex PCR, and TCRdb's table has in-frame clones only and misses some. The sample gives tens of thousands of clones, roughly four fifths of which show up once; more than 15% is in the top ten. Here the sequenced sample was unstimulated CD8+ T cells sorted from spleen or lymph node cells, taken before intestinal transplant. The receptors were sampled from a human donor who received an intestinal transplant.

The rearrangement joins TRBV28 to TRBJ2-5, with 10 bases matching TRBD2. The junction had 10 bases not matched to a gene; V was cut back by 4 bases and J by 11 bases. The CDR3 is 14 residues long. From germline, CDR1 is MDHEN and CDR2 SYDVKM. CDR3 nucleotide sequence: TGTGCCAGCAGTTCCCTCCTAGCGGGGGAAGAGCAGTACTTC. Its translation is CASSSLLAGEEQYF.

Here the CDR3 DNA reads TGTGCCAGCAGGCCGGGACTAGCGGGGTACACCGGGGAGCTGTTTTTT. Translation: CASRPGLAGYTGELFF. The chain employs TRBV9 and TRBJ2-2, with 13 bases lining up with TRBD2. Trimming removed 5 bases from V and 3 bases from J; junction bases left unmatched: 4. The CDR3 is 16 amino acids. Germline V gene sequence: CDR1 SGDLS, CDR2 YYNGEE. The variable domain in full, completed from reference TRBV9 and TRBJ2-2, reads DSGVTQTPKHLITATGQRVTLRCSPRSGDLSVYWYQQSLDQGLQFLIQYYNGEERAKGNILERFSAQQFPDLHSELNLSSLELGDSALYFCASRPGLAGYTGELFFGEGSRLTVL.

The V gene is TRBV6-4, the J gene TRBJ2-4, with TRBD2 matching over 11 bases. The trim removed 3 bases at V and 0 bases at J, leaving 10 bases unmatched. Germline CDR1 reads MRHNA; CDR2 reads SNTAGT. The CDR3 has 19 amino acids. The CDR3 reads CASSDSSGGFYLAKNIQYF. DNA for the CDR3: TGTGCCAGCAGTGATTCTAGCGGGGGGTTCTATCTAGCCAAAAACATTCAGTACTTC.

This chain connects TRBV4-1 to TRBJ1-4; TRBD1 matches at 8 bases. The CDR3 extends over 17 amino acids. V lost 3 bases and J lost 5; bases outside the gene matches: 11. Germline CDR1 and CDR2: MGHRA and YSYEKL. The CDR3 region has the DNA TGCGCCAGCAGCCAGGGTCCGAGACAGGGGATGAATGAAAAACTGTTTTTT. Its protein is CASSQGPRQGMNEKLFF.

The chain combines TRBV27 with TRBJ2-7; 8 positions agree with TRBD2. CDR1 and CDR2 from the germline V gene are MNHEY and SMNVEV (reference sequence). The CDR3 is 15 residues long. The J segment lost 2 bases and the V segment lost 6 bases, leaving 9 bases of the junction unmatched. The CDR3, as DNA: TGTGCCAGCAGGGTCCCGGGAGGGTTTACCTACGAGCAGTACTTC. It specifies CASRVPGGFTYEQYF.

The V and J genes are TRBV5-1 and TRBJ1-2, with 9 nucleotides matching TRBD1. CDR3 length: 14 residues. V was clipped by 4 bases and J by 8 bases; unmatched bases: 9. Germline V lookup: CDR1 SGHRS, CDR2 YFSETQ. CDR3 DNA: TGCGCCAGCAGCGCCGGGACAGGGTTTCACGGCTACACCTTC. Its protein product is CASSAGTGFHGYTF. Based on the CDR3 plus reference TRBV5-1 and TRBJ1-2, the full variable domain is KAGVTQTPRYLIKTRGQQVTLSCSPISGHRSVSWYQQTPGQGLQFLFEYFSETQRNKGNFPGRFSGRQFSNSRSEMNVSTLELGDSALYLCASSAGTGFHGYTFGSGTRLTVV.

This chain links TRBV10-2 with TRBJ2-7, with 12 bases identical to TRBD2. CDR1 is WSHSY, CDR2 SAAADI, per germline. The V segment lost 7 bases and the J segment 4 bases; nucleotides outside the gene matches: 5. CDR3 length: 14 amino acids. CDR3 DNA sequence: TGCGCCAGCATGACTAGCGGGAGAGGTTACGAGCAGTACTTC. Residues: CASMTSGRGYEQYF.

The chain has TRBV21-1 and TRBJ1-5; TRBD1, the table's D call, lacks a check against the DNA. TRBV21-1 is designated a pseudogene. This CDR3 has 16 residues. The CDR3 is CASSKRRSGSDQPQHF. DNA for the CDR3: TGTGCCAGCAGCAAAAGGCGTTCAGGGTCGGATCAGCCCCAGCATTTT.